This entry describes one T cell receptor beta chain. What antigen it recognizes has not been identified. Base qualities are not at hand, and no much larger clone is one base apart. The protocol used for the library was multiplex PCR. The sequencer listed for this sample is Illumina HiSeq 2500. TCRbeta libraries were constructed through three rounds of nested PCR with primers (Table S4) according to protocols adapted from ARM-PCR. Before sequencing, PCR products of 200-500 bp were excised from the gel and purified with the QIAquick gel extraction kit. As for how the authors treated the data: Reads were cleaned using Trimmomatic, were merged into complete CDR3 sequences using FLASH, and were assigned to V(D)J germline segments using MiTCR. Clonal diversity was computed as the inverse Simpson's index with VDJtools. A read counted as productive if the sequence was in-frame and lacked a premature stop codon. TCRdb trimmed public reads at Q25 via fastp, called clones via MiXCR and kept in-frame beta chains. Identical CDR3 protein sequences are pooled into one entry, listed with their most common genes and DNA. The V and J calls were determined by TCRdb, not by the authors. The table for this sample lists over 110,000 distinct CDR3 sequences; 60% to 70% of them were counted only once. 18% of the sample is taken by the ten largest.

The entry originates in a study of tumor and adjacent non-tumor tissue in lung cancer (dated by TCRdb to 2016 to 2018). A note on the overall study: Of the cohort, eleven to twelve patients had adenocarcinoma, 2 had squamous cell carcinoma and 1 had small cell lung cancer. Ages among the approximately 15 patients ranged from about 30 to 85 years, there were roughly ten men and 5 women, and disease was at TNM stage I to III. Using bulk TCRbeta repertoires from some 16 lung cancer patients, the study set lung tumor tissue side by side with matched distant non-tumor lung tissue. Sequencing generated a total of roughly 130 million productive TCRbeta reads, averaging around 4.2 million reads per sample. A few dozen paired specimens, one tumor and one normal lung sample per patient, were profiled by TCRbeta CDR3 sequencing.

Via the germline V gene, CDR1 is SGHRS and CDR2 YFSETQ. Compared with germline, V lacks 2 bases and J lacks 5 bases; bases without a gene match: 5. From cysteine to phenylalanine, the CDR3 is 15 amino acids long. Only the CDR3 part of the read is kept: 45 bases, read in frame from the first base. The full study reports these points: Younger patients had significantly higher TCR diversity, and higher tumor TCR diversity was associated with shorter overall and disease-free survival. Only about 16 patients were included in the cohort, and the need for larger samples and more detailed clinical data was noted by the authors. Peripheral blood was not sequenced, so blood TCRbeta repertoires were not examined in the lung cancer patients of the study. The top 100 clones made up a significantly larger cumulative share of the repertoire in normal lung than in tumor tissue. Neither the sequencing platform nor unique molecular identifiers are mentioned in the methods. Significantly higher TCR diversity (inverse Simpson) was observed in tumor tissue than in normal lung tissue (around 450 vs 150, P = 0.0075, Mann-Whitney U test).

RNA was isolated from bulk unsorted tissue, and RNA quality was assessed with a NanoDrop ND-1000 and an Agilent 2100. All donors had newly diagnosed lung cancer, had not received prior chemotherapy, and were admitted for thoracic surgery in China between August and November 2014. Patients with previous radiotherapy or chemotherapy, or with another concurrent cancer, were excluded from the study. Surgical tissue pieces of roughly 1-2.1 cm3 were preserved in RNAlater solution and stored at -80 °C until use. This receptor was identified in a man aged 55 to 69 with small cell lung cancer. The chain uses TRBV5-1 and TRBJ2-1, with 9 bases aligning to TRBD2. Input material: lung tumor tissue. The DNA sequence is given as TGCGCCAGCAGCTTCGGGGCTAGCGGGAACAATGAGCAGTTCTTC. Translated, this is CASSFGASGNNEQFF.